The clone carrying this T cell receptor (beta chain) came up once. The antigen is undetermined. The entry originates in a study of OX40 agonist ivuxolimab in advanced cancers. Study in general: It was ivuxolimab, an agonistic anti-OX40 (CD134) antibody, that patients were treated with. The dose-escalation group included hepatocellular carcinoma, melanoma, renal cell carcinoma and head and neck cancer. All patients had ivuxolimab intravenously every 2 weeks at 0.01 to 10 mg/kg.

Clones were read by immunoSEQ multiplex PCR, and TCRdb kept only the in-frame ones, dropping some. The sample lists 50,000 to 65,000 clones, over 90% occurring once. Findings and caveats of the study: Blood T cells, both CD4+ and CD8+, expanded clonally by week 6 at 0.1 to 3.0 mg/kg.

The CDR3 length is 12 residues. Trimming took off 5 bases at V and 7 bases at J, with 9 bases between the two ends. In germline, CDR1 is SGHAT, CDR2 FQNNGV. This rearrangement joins TRBV11-2 to TRBJ2-1; no clear D gene. This receptor was obtained from an adult with an advanced solid tumor such as melanoma, head and neck, liver or kidney cancer. Sequencing used CD4+ or CD8+ T cells sorted from blood, obtained in a trial of the OX40 agonist ivuxolimab. CDR3 nucleotides: TGTGCCAGCAGCCTGCTAGGGAATGAGCAGTTCTTC. Translating gives CASSLLGNEQFF.